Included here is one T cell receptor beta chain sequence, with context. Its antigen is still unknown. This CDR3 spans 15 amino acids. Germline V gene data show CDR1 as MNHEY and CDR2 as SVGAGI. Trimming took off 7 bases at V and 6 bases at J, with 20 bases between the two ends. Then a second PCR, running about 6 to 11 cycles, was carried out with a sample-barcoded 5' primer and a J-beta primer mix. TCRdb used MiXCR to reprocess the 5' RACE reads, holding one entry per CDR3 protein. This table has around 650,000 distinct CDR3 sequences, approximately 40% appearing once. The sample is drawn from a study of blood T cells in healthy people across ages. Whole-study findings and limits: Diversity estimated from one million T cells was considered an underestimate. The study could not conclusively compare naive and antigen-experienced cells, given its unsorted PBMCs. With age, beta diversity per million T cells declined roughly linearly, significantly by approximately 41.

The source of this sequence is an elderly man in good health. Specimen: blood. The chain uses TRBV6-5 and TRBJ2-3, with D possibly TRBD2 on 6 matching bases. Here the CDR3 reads CASNNPSGSKDTQYF. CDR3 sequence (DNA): TGTGCCAGCAATAATCCCAGCGGGTCTAAGGATACGCAGTATTTT.